This T cell receptor beta chain was sequenced for a study of T cells in narcolepsy. About the research overall: Donors had narcolepsy type 1 or type 2, or were healthy controls. Study-wide results and caveats: In some patient and control memory CD4+ samples, autoreactive clones were absent. HCRT-specific and TRIB2-specific autoreactive clonotypes appeared among same-patient CSF and blood CD4+ clonotypes. Healthy controls reportedly lacked the autoreactive clonotypes serially found in patients' blood.

Concerning this clone: Its antigen is unidentified.

The germline V gene encodes CDR1 LNHDA and CDR2 SQIVND (reference sequence). V lost 2 bases and J 3 bases, leaving 8 bases between the germline ends. The CDR3 loop spans 14 amino acids. The data were produced by immunoSEQ multiplex PCR, yet TCRdb's version contains in-frame clones alone and is incomplete. The data hold tens of thousands of clones, with approximately 84% observed a single time. The source of this sequence is a human donor with narcolepsy. Sequencing was carried out using CD45RA- memory CD4+ T cells from PBMCs. The chain uses TRBV19 and TRBJ1-5; maybe TRBD1 (6 bases). The CDR3 loop reads CASSILGANQPQHF. CDR3 DNA sequence: TGTGCCAGTAGTATATTGGGGGCCAATCAGCCCCAGCATTTT.